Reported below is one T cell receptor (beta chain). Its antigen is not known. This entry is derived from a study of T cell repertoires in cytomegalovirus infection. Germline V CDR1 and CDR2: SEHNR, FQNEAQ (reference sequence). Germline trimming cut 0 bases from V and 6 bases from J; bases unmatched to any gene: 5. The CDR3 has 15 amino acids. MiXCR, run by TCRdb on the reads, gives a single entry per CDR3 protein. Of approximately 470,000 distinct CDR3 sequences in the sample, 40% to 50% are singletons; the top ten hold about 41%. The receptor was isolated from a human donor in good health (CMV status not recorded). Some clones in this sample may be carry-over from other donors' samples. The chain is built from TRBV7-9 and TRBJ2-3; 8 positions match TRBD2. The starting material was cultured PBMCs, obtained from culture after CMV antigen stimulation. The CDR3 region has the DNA TGTGCCAGCAGCTTAGCTCCGGGGGGGGCGGATACGCAGTATTTT. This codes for CASSLAPGGADTQYF.